The 5 T cell receptor beta chains below come from one sample, sequenced in a study of T cell changes during pregnancy in multiple sclerosis. Some clones are missing from TCRdb's copy, which holds only in-frame ones; the method was immunoSEQ multiplex PCR. In the table there are 45,000 to 55,000 clones, 85% to 95% of which are singletons. The source material was CD8+ T cells from peripheral blood mononuclear cells, sampled before pregnancy. The source of these receptors is a female donor with multiple sclerosis, enrolled in a pregnancy study.

The chain is built from TRBV15 and TRBJ2-6, with D uncertain. CDR3 length equals 19 residues. Trimming removed 0 bases at V and 1 base at J, with 16 bases between. Per the germline V gene, CDR1 is LNHNV and CDR2 is YYDKDF (reference sequence). The CDR3 bases are TGTGCCACCAGCAGAGATCTCTTAGGCGGTGCATCTGGGGCCAACGTCCTGACTTTC. Protein: CATSRDLLGGASGANVLTF.

The gene calls are TRBV13 and TRBJ1-2; 7 bases are a match to TRBD1. The CDR3 runs to 16 residues. V shed 6 bases and J 2 bases; nucleotides not matched to a gene: 12. CDR1 PRHDT and CDR2 FYEKMQ come from the germline V gene (reference sequence). The CDR3 loop is CASSSGTESLNYGYTF. The CDR3 bases are TGTGCCAGCAGTTCCGGGACAGAGAGCTTAAACTATGGCTACACCTTC.

The J gene is TRBJ2-3, the V gene TRBV19, with TRBD1 matching over 10 bases. The germline CDR1 and CDR2 sequences are LNHDA and SQIVND (reference sequence). This CDR3 is 16 amino acids long. V trimming: 6 bases; J trimming: 1 base; junction bases outside the gene matches: 7. CDR3 amino acids: CASRLGQGSGTDTQYF. The CDR3 nucleotides are TGTGCCAGTAGGTTGGGACAGGGGAGCGGCACAGATACGCAGTATTTT.

This rearrangement joins TRBV6-4 to TRBJ2-1; a weak D match, TRBD2 (6 bases). V was cut by 2 bases and J by 4 bases, with 15 bases left in between. This CDR3 has 16 residues. The germline gives CDR1 MRHNA, CDR2 SNTAGT. CDR3: CASSDPTAGSYNEQFF. The CDR3 DNA is TGTGCCAGCAGTGACCCAACGGCGGGATCGTACAATGAGCAGTTCTTC.

The rearrangement uses TRBV14 and TRBJ2-5; 7 bases align to TRBD1. There are 16 residues in the CDR3. Looked up from germline, CDR1 is SGHDN and CDR2 is FVKESK. Unmatched junction bases numbered 9, after V lost 0 bases and J lost 5 bases. The CDR3 loop reads CASSQDTDRAGETQYF. CDR3 in DNA: TGTGCCAGCAGCCAAGACACAGACAGGGCCGGCGAGACCCAGTACTTC.